These 30 T cell receptor beta chains were all obtained from the same sample, sequenced in a study of persistence of HIV-infected CD4 T cells. This was the immunoSEQ version 4 assay in survey mode. Clones were read by immunoSEQ multiplex PCR, and TCRdb kept only the in-frame ones, dropping some. Of about 48,000 clones in the sample, about 81% were seen once. These TCRs are of unknown antigen specificity. The stimulus was lysate of CMV-infected fibroblasts, about 11 ug/mL. CD40L-negative CD69-negative CD45RO-high memory CD4+ T cells were sorted as populations depleted of antigen-responding cells. Sequenced material: CD4+ T cells sorted from PBMCs after approximately 20-hour stimulation, taken from a patient who received antiretroviral therapy. The receptors were gathered from an adult man with HIV who was CMV-seropositive.

This chain joins TRBV29-1 and TRBJ1-1; D possibly corresponds to TRBD1 (5 bases). The length of the CDR3 is 14 residues. Per germline, CDR1 SQVTM and CDR2 ANQGSEA. Trimming stripped 5 bases from V and 0 bases from J, with 13 bases between. CDR3 coding DNA: TGCAGCGTTATTCGGGGCCGGATGAACACTGAAGCTTTCTTT. Translation gives CSVIRGRMNTEAFF. Drawing the rest from reference TRBV29-1 and TRBJ1-1, the complete variable domain is SAVISQKPSRDICQRGTSLTIQCQVDSQVTMMFWYRQQPGQSLTLIATANQGSEATYESGFVIDKFPISRPNLTFSTLTVSNMSPEDSSIYLCSVIRGRMNTEAFFGQGTRLTVV.

This chain joins TRBV6-6 and TRBJ2-5; D not resolved. This CDR3 comprises 14 residues. V was clipped by 0 bases and J by 0 bases, with 5 bases between them. Germline loops: CDR1 MNHNY, CDR2 SVGAGI (reference sequence). The CDR3 sequence is CASSYSQNQETQYF. In DNA form, the CDR3 reads TGTGCCAGCAGTTACTCGCAGAACCAAGAGACCCAGTACTTC.

This clone was seen once. The V and J genes are TRBV29-1 and TRBJ1-2; 10 nucleotides match TRBD1. Per the germline V gene, CDR1 is SQVTM and CDR2 is ANQGSEA. The CDR3 is 11 amino acids. Trimming cost V 7 bases and J 14 bases; bases outside gene matches: 10. The CDR3 DNA reads as TGCAGCGCTGGACAGGGGGGTACTAGTACCTTC. Protein product: CSAGQGGTSTF.

V usage is TRBV3-1 (or the pseudogene TRBV3-2) and J usage is TRBJ2-5; TRBD1 is a possible D gene (5 bases). This CDR3 region has 15 residues. The V gene's germline CDR1 is LGHDT and CDR2 YNNKEL (reference sequence). The V and J ends lost 0 bases and 6 bases respectively, with 14 bases between them. The CDR3 protein is CASSQEWGRTQTQYF. The DNA of the CDR3 is TGTGCCAGCAGCCAAGAATGGGGCCGTACCCAGACCCAGTACTTC.

This sequence joins TRBV27 and TRBJ1-5; TRBD1 matches 8 bases. Per germline, CDR1 MNHEY and CDR2 SMNVEV (reference sequence). The CDR3 length is 15 residues. Trimming at V came to 2 bases and at J to 11 bases, leaving 11 bases not matched to a gene. CDR3 bases: TGTGCCAGCAGTTTAAGGGTCGGACAGGGAGAGGCCCAGCATTTT. Its protein is CASSLRVGQGEAQHF.

This clone was recorded only once. V is TRBV7-3 and J is TRBJ1-1, with D uncertain. This CDR3 has 14 residues. Germline V lookup: CDR1 SGHTA, CDR2 FQGTGA. Trimming stripped 2 bases from V and 0 bases from J, with 7 bases between. CDR3 in DNA: TGTGCCAGCAGCTTAGAAGGGATGAACACTGAAGCTTTCTTT. Amino acids: CASSLEGMNTEAFF.

The CDR3 loop reads CASSRTGKNTEAFF. The CDR3 nucleotides are TGTGCCAGCAGCCGGACAGGGAAGAACACTGAAGCTTTCTTT. This chain uses TRBV7-9 with TRBJ1-1; TRBD1 agrees at 8 bases. The CDR3 runs to 14 residues. The V gene's germline CDR1 is SEHNR and CDR2 FQNEAQ (reference sequence). The trim removed 5 bases at V and 1 base at J, leaving 3 bases unmatched. The full variable domain, its missing parts supplied by reference TRBV7-9 and TRBJ1-1, is DTGVSQNPRHKITKRGQNVTFRCDPISEHNRLYWYRQTLGQGPEFLTYFQNEAQLEKSRLLSDRFSAERPKGSFSTLEIQRTEQGDSAMYLCASSRTGKNTEAFFGQGTRLTVV.

This clone was counted only a few times. The chain is built from TRBV9 and TRBJ1-1, with D uncertain. The CDR3 loop spans 14 amino acids. Trimming took 0 bases from V and 1 from J, leaving 7 bases between them. Germline lookup yields CDR1 SGDLS and CDR2 YYNGEE. The CDR3 coding sequence is TGTGCCAGCAGCGTAGCGAGGGCGAACACTGAAGCTTTCTTT. Translating gives CASSVARANTEAFF. The full variable domain, rest sourced from reference TRBV9 and TRBJ1-1, is DSGVTQTPKHLITATGQRVTLRCSPRSGDLSVYWYQQSLDQGLQFLIQYYNGEERAKGNILERFSAQQFPDLHSELNLSSLELGDSALYFCASSVARANTEAFFGQGTRLTVV.

This chain links TRBV5-5 with TRBJ2-5; D gene unclear. The germline gives CDR1 SGHKS, CDR2 YYEKEE (reference sequence). This CDR3 contains 14 residues. Trimming removed 1 base from V and 1 base from J, with 8 bases in between. The CDR3 sequence is CASSLLERQETQYF. The CDR3 DNA reads as TGTGCCAGCAGCTTGTTGGAACGCCAAGAGACCCAGTACTTC.

The V gene is TRBV5-4, the J gene TRBJ2-3, with D perhaps TRBD1 (6 bases). Trimming took off 2 bases at V and 2 bases at J, with 9 bases between the two ends. The CDR3 length is 14 residues. The V gene's germline CDR1 is SGHNT and CDR2 YYREEE (reference sequence). CDR3 sequence: CASSFRGYTDTQYF. CDR3 bases: TGTGCCAGCAGCTTCAGGGGATACACAGATACGCAGTATTTT.

The CDR3 DNA follows: TGTGCCAGCAGCCGGGACAGAACTGACAATGAGCAGTTCTTC. This encodes CASSRDRTDNEQFF. The rearrangement joins TRBV6-4 to TRBJ2-1, with 7 bases identical to TRBD1. Trimming took 6 bases from V and 5 from J; bases not matched to a gene: 7. The germline V gene has CDR1 MRHNA and CDR2 SNTAGT. The CDR3 consists of 14 residues.

The chain carries TRBV2 and TRBJ1-1, with D hard to call. The V end was cut by 6 bases, the J end by 1 base, with 12 bases between. In germline, CDR1 is SNHLY, CDR2 FYNNEI. There are 14 residues in the CDR3. In DNA, the CDR3 is TGTGCCAGCAGCAAGAATGGGTGGAACACTGAAGCTTTCTTT. Protein: CASSKNGWNTEAFF.

The chain combines TRBV27 with TRBJ2-3; D perhaps matches TRBD2 (6 bases). The CDR3 contains 14 residues. The V gene's germline CDR1 is MNHEY and CDR2 SMNVEV (reference sequence). Trimming took 5 bases from V and 6 from J, leaving 15 bases between them. Here the CDR3 reads CASSKTSLGDTQYF. The CDR3, as DNA: TGTGCCAGCAGTAAGACTAGTTTAGGGGATACGCAGTATTTT.

V usage is TRBV5-8 and J usage is TRBJ1-5; a weak D match, TRBD1 (5 bases). The CDR3 loop spans 13 amino acids. V lost 1 base to trimming and J lost 4 bases, with 6 bases between them. The germline V gene encodes CDR1 SGHTS and CDR2 YDEGEE. The CDR3 region has the DNA TGTGCCAGCAGCTTGTCAGGGAATCAGCCCCAGCATTTT. Its translation: CASSLSGNQPQHF.

The gene calls are TRBV4-3 and TRBJ1-5; D not resolved. The CDR3 is 14 amino acids. Between the trimmed V and J ends, which lost 0 bases and 3 bases, there was a span of 6 bases. Germline values: CDR1 LGHNA, CDR2 YSLEER. The CDR3 nucleotides are TGCGCCAGCAGCCAAGAGGCCTTCAATCAGCCCCAGCATTTT. Its translation: CASSQEAFNQPQHF.

This chain uses TRBV25-1 with TRBJ1-2, with 7 bases fitting TRBD1. The trim removed 3 bases at V and 5 bases at J, leaving 3 bases unmatched. Germline V gives CDR1 MGHDK, CDR2 SYGVNS. This CDR3 has 13 amino acids. CDR3 nucleotide sequence: TGTGCCAGCAGTGAGGGACAGACTTATGGCTACACCTTC. It translates to CASSEGQTYGYTF.

The V gene is TRBV10-3, the J gene TRBJ1-3, with D uncertain. The CDR3 runs 13 residues. Germline CDR1 is ENHRY and CDR2 is SYGVKD. V was trimmed by 6 bases and J by 0 bases, leaving 6 bases between them. CDR3 coding DNA: TGTGCCATCAGCCTGAGCTCTGGAAACACCATATATTTT. Translated, it gives CAISLSSGNTIYF.

The chain is built from TRBV12-3 or TRBV12-4 and TRBJ1-3; unclear D gene. The ends were cut back, 2 bases at V and 6 bases at J, with 2 bases in the middle. The CDR3 contains 11 residues. The CDR3 region is CASSLINTIYF. The CDR3 DNA is TGTGCCAGCAGTTTAATAAACACCATATATTTT.

This clone came up a few times. The V and J genes are TRBV29-1 and TRBJ1-2; TRBD1 is a possible D gene (6 bases). V lost 8 bases and J lost 5, with 18 bases in between. This CDR3 contains 13 residues. Per the germline V gene, CDR1 is SQVTM and CDR2 is ANQGSEA. The CDR3 region is CSLTPGEGYGYTF. CDR3 bases: TGCAGCCTCACCCCAGGGGAAGGTTATGGCTACACCTTC.

There are a few counts of this clone. The CDR3 here is CASSFRPKTSGAYNEQFF. In DNA, the CDR3 is TGTGCCAGCAGTTTCCGCCCAAAAACTAGCGGCGCCTACAATGAGCAGTTCTTC. The chain has TRBV27 and TRBJ2-1; TRBD2 agrees at 8 bases. The CDR3 extends over 18 amino acids. Trimming took 3 bases from V and 2 from J; bases not matched to a gene: 12. Germline V gene data show CDR1 as MNHEY and CDR2 as SMNVEV (reference sequence).

The CDR3 loop reads CASSQDWGATGELFF. CDR3 DNA sequence: TGCGCCAGCAGCCAAGATTGGGGGGCTACCGGGGAGCTGTTTTTT. The chain uses TRBV4-1 and TRBJ2-2; the D gene could be TRBD1 or TRBD2 (6 bases each). Per the germline V gene, CDR1 is MGHRA and CDR2 is YSYEKL. CDR3 size: 15 residues. The ends were cut back, 0 bases at V and 5 bases at J, with 10 bases in the middle.

The chain carries TRBV14 and TRBJ1-2; D is perhaps TRBD1 (5 bases). Germline values: CDR1 SGHDN, CDR2 FVKESK. The CDR3 extends over 15 amino acids. Trimming left V 0 bases short and J 6 bases short, with 14 bases between. CDR3 loop: CASSQDQGVRNGYTF. The CDR3 coding sequence is TGTGCCAGCAGCCAAGATCAAGGGGTCCGGAATGGCTACACCTTC.

The chain links TRBV7-2 to TRBJ1-5; no clear D. Germline V CDR1 and CDR2: SGHTA, FQGNSA. The CDR3 runs to 15 residues. Trimming shortened V by 3 bases and J by 6 bases, and 15 bases separated the two germline ends. The CDR3 DNA is TGTGCCAGCAGCTTTCAGGCAGGTAGTAGTCAGCCCCAGCATTTT. Translated, it gives CASSFQAGSSQPQHF.

This clone was seen a few times. The chain recombines TRBV5-1 with TRBJ2-3; 10 bases agree with TRBD2. The ends lost 2 bases at V and 6 bases at J; junction bases unmatched: 3. The CDR3 covers 14 residues. CDR1 and CDR2 (germline): SGHRS, YFSETQ. The CDR3: CASSLGTSADTQYF. The CDR3 DNA follows: TGCGCCAGCAGCTTAGGGACTAGCGCCGATACGCAGTATTTT.

The chain recombines TRBV27 with TRBJ2-3; 9 nucleotides agree with TRBD2. The CDR3 is 17 amino acids. Germline CDR1 reads MNHEY; CDR2 reads SMNVEV (reference sequence). V lost 0 bases, J lost 4 bases, and 8 bases stayed unmatched. CDR3 protein: CASSLSSVAGVPDTQYF. CDR3 bases: TGTGCCAGCAGTTTATCGTCAGTAGCGGGGGTCCCAGATACGCAGTATTTT.

V gene TRBV11-3 combines with J gene TRBJ1-3; D not certain. This CDR3 region has 14 residues. Deletions cut 2 bases from V and 0 bases from J, with 5 bases between. CDR1 and CDR2 (germline): SGHNT, YENEEA. CDR3 bases: TGTGCCAGCAGCTTACACTTCTCTGGAAACACCATATATTTT. Its protein is CASSLHFSGNTIYF.

The chain joins TRBV5-1 to TRBJ1-1; D is unresolved. Trimming took 2 bases from V and 3 from J, leaving 11 bases between them. This CDR3 region has 14 residues. Germline CDR1 and CDR2: SGHRS and YFSETQ. CDR3 nucleotide sequence: TGCGCCAGCAGCTTCGGTTGGCGGGACACTGAAGCTTTCTTT. Residues: CASSFGWRDTEAFF.

V is TRBV4-3 and J is TRBJ1-5; 9 bases are shared with TRBD1. The V segment lost 0 bases and the J segment 7 bases; nucleotides outside the gene matches: 7. CDR3 size: 16 residues. The germline gives CDR1 LGHNA, CDR2 YSLEER. CDR3 residues: CASSQDWDRAQQPQHF. The CDR3 region has the DNA TGCGCCAGCAGCCAAGATTGGGACAGGGCCCAACAGCCCCAGCATTTT.

The chain combines TRBV5-4 with TRBJ2-3, with D perhaps matching TRBD2 (6 bases). Germline CDR1 and CDR2: SGHNT and YYREEE (reference sequence). V lost 4 bases and J 2 bases, leaving 14 bases between the germline ends. This CDR3 is built from 15 residues. In DNA form, the CDR3 reads TGTGCCAGCAGCAGGACTACCGGCCCCACAGATACGCAGTATTTT. This translates into CASSRTTGPTDTQYF.

The genes are TRBV29-1 and TRBJ1-1, with TRBD1 identical over 8 bases. CDR1 is SQVTM, CDR2 ANQGSEA, per germline. The length of the CDR3 is 12 residues. V lost 8 bases, J lost 8 bases, and 10 bases stayed unmatched. CDR3 amino acids: CSSRQGIEEAFF. As DNA, the CDR3 is TGCAGCTCCAGACAGGGGATCGAAGAAGCTTTCTTT.